This entry features one T cell receptor (beta chain) sequence. Its target is not known. A much larger clone differs from this one at a single base, so this may be a read error. CDR3 length equals 15 residues. V lost 1 base and J lost 8, with 17 bases in between. Per germline, CDR1 SGHTA and CDR2 FQGNSA. Next came a second PCR, run for about 7 to 12 cycles, which used a sample-barcoded 5' primer along with a J-beta primer mix. A tag from a template-switch adaptor with 12 random nucleotides marked each cDNA molecule. One entry per CDR3 protein results from TCRdb running MiXCR on the 5' RACE reads. The sample gives approximately 810,000 distinct CDR3 sequences, less than 35% of which show up once; around 16% is in the top ten. This sample was included in a study of blood T cells in healthy people across ages. General observations from the study: Possibly confounding the expanded clonotype changes was the fact that donor CMV status was unknown. The long-lived group displayed more naive CD4+ cells, plus higher diversity, than the aged donors did.

PBMCs were isolated at a quantity of at least 6.5 million per sample. Sequenced material: blood. The receptor was derived from a woman of 80 years or more in good health. This rearrangement joins TRBV7-2 to TRBJ1-2, with D maybe TRBD1 (5 bases). CDR3 bases: TGTGCCAGCAGCTTAGGGGGCAGAGGTTCGGAAGGCTACACCTTC. Translation gives CASSLGGRGSEGYTF.